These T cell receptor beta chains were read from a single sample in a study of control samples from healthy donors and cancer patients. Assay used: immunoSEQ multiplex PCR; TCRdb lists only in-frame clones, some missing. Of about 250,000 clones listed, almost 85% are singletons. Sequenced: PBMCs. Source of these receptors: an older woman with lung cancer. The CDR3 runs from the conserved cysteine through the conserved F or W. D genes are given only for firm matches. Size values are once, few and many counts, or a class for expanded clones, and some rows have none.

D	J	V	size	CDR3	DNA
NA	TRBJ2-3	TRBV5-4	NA	CASSLESLQDTQYF	TGTGCCAGCAGCTTGGAAAGCCTCCAGGATACGCAGTATTTT
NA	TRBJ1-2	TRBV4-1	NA	CASSQGAPGYGYTF	TGCGCCAGCAGCCAAGGGGCCCCGGGGTATGGCTACACCTTC
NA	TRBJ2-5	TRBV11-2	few	CASSGGGRQETQYF	TGTGCCAGCAGTGGGGGCGGCCGCCAAGAGACCCAGTACTTC
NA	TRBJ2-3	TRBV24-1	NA	CATSDPGSTDTQYF	TGTGCCACCAGTGATCCAGGGAGCACAGATACGCAGTATTTT
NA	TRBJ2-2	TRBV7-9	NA	CASSPWAGELFF	TGTGCCAGCAGCCCATGGGCCGGGGAGCTGTTTTTT
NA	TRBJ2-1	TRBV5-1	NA	CASQTELSSYNEQFF	TGCGCCAGCCAAACAGAACTGAGCTCCTACAATGAGCAGTTCTTC
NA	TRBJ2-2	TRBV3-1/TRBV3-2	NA	CASSQEYGELFF	TGTGCCAGCAGCCAAGAGTACGGGGAGCTGTTTTTT
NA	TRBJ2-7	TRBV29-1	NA	CSAVTGHEQYF	TGCAGCGCTGTTACAGGGCACGAGCAGTACTTC
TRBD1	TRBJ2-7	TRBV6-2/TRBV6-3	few	CASSYSGTGIYEQYF	TGTGCCAGCAGTTACTCGGGGACAGGGATTTACGAGCAGTACTTC
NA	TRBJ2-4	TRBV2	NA	CASHQSLAKNIQYF	TGTGCCAGCCACCAGAGTTTAGCCAAAAACATTCAGTACTTC
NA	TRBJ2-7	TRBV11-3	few	CASSLRGGPHYEQYF	TGTGCCAGCAGCTTACGAGGGGGTCCCCACTACGAGCAGTACTTC
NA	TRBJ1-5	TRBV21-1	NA	CASSKVSPNSSDQPQHF	TGTGCCAGCAGCAAAGTTTCCCCGAACAGCTCCGATCAGCCCCAGCATTTT
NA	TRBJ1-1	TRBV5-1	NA	CASSSQLNTEAFF	TGCGCCAGCAGCTCCCAGTTGAACACTGAAGCTTTCTTT
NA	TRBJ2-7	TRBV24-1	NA	CATSDRAEQYF	TGTGCCACCAGTGACCGAGCCGAGCAGTACTTC
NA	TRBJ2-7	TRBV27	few	CASSLWAGLSPHEQYF	TGTGCCAGCAGTTTATGGGCAGGGTTGTCCCCTCACGAGCAGTACTTC
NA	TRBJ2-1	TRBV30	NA	CAWSPFMARSLHEQFF	TGTGCCTGGTCTCCCTTCATGGCTAGGTCCCTCCATGAGCAGTTCTTC
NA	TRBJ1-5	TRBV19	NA	CASSSRGRGGNSNQPQHF	TGTGCCAGTAGTAGCAGGGGACGGGGAGGAAATAGCAATCAGCCCCAGCATTTT
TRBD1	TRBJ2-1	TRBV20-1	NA	CSAGDRDFGEQFF	TGCAGTGCTGGTGACAGGGATTTCGGTGAGCAGTTCTTC
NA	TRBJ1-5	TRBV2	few	CASRQDSNQPQHF	TGTGCCAGCCGACAGGATAGCAATCAGCCCCAGCATTTT
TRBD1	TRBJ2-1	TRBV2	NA	CASRLDRVGNEQFF	TGTGCCAGCAGATTAGACAGGGTGGGGAATGAGCAGTTCTTC
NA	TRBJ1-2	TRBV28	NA	CASSLGTSGTTYGYTF	TGTGCCAGCAGTTTAGGGACCTCCGGGACAACCTATGGCTACACCTTC
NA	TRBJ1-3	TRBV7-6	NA	CASSFDTVSGNTIYF	TGTGCCAGCAGCTTCGACACTGTCTCTGGAAACACCATATATTTT
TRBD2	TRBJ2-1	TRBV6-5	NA	CASSYRRLADYNEQFF	TGTGCCAGCAGTTACCGTCGGCTAGCGGATTACAATGAGCAGTTCTTC
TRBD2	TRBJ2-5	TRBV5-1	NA	CASSLAPSGAETQYF	TGCGCCAGCAGCTTGGCGCCTAGCGGGGCTGAGACCCAGTACTTC
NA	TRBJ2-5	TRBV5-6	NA	CASSLVSVQETQYF	TGTGCCAGCAGCTTGGTTTCGGTCCAAGAGACCCAGTACTTC
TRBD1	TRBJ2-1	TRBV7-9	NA	CASSDLDRGHGNEQFF	TGTGCCAGCAGCGATCTAGACAGGGGGCATGGCAATGAGCAGTTCTTC
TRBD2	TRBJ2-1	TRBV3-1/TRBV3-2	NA	CASSHGLAGHEQFF	TGTGCCAGCAGCCACGGACTAGCGGGACATGAGCAGTTCTTC
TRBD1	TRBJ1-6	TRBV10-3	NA	CAISAQGMDSPLHF	TGTGCCATCAGTGCACAGGGGATGGATTCACCCCTCCACTTT
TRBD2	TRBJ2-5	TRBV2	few	CASSPTRLAGGRAQYF	TGTGCCAGCAGCCCAACGAGGCTAGCGGGAGGTAGAGCCCAGTACTTC
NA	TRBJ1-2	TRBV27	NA	CASSNHGGGGYTF	TGTGCCAGCAGCAACCACGGAGGGGGTGGCTACACCTTC
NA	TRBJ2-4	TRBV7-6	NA	CASSLVGGGLDIQYF	TGTGCCAGCAGCTTAGTCGGAGGGGGCTTGGACATTCAGTACTTC
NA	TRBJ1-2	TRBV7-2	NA	CASSSPKDSNYGYTF	TGTGCCAGCAGCTCGCCCAAGGACAGCAACTATGGCTACACCTTC
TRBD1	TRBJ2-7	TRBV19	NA	CASSVQGMAYEQYF	TGTGCCAGTAGTGTACAGGGGATGGCCTACGAGCAGTACTTC
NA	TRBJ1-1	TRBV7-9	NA	CASSFKGGNTEAFF	TGTGCCAGCAGCTTCAAAGGAGGGAACACTGAAGCTTTCTTT
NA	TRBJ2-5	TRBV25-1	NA	CASSESIGRKTQYF	TGTGCCAGCAGTGAATCTATAGGGAGAAAGACCCAGTACTTC
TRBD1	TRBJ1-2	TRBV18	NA	CASSSSTGSNYGYTF	TGTGCCAGCTCATCGTCGACAGGGTCTAACTATGGCTACACCTTC
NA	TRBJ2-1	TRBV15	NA	CATSSDAGTETYNEQFF	TGTGCCACCAGCAGTGACGCCGGGACGGAGACCTACAATGAGCAGTTCTTC
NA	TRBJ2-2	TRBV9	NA	CASSVGSDTGELFF	TGTGCCAGCAGCGTAGGCAGCGACACCGGGGAGCTGTTTTTT
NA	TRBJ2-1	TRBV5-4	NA	CAYKTFSYNEQFF	TGTGCCTATAAAACCTTCTCCTACAATGAGCAGTTCTTC
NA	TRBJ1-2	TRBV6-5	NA	CASTGVGYGYTF	TGTGCCAGCACGGGAGTTGGCTATGGCTACACCTTC
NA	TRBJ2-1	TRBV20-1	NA	CSASRLGAGEQFF	TGCAGTGCTAGTCGTTTGGGGGCAGGTGAGCAGTTCTTC
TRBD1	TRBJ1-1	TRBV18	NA	CASSQGANTEAFF	TGTGCCAGCTCACAGGGGGCGAACACTGAAGCTTTCTTT
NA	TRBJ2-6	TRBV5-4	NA	CASSLVFGSGANVLTF	TGTGCCAGCAGCTTGGTTTTTGGCTCTGGGGCCAACGTCCTGACTTTC
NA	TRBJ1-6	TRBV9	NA	CASSLGNSPLHF	TGTGCCAGCAGCCTGGGAAATTCACCCCTCCACTTT
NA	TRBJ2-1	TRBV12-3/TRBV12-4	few	CASSLYNEQFF	TGTGCCAGCAGCCTATACAATGAGCAGTTCTTC
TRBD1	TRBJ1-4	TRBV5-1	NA	CASSSTGAGSEKLFF	TGCGCCAGCAGCTCGACAGGGGCGGGTAGTGAAAAACTGTTTTTT